This T cell receptor (beta chain) emerged from a study of control samples from healthy donors and cancer patients. Here immunoSEQ multiplex PCR was the method, and the copy in TCRdb shows in-frame clones only, minus some. The data hold approximately 50,000 clones, with 75% to 90% observed a single time. This clone was picked up one time. V lost 6 bases and J 7 bases, leaving 13 bases between the germline ends. The CDR3 loop spans 13 amino acids. CDR1 MDHEN and CDR2 SYDVKM come from the germline V gene. The chain uses TRBV28 and TRBJ1-5; tentatively, D is TRBD1 (6 bases). This receptor was obtained from a man in his sixties with head and neck cancer. What was sequenced was PBMCs. The CDR3 sequence: CASRTGTKQPQHF. DNA for the CDR3: TGTGCCAGCAGGACAGGAACGAAGCAGCCCCAGCATTTT.